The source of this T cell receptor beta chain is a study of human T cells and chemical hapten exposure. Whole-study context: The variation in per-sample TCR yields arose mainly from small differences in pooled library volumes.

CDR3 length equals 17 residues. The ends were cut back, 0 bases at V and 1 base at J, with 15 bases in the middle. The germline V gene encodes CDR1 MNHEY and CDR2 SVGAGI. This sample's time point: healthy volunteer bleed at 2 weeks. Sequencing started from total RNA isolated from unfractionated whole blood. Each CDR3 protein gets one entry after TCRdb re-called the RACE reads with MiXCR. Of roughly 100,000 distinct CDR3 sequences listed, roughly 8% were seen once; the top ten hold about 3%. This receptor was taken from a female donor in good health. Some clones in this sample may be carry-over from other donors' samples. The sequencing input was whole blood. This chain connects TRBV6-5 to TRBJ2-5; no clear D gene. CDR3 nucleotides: TGTGCCAGCAGTTACTCGGGCACGACTGTCAGCCAAGAGACCCAGTACTTC. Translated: CASSYSGTTVSQETQYF.